These 4 T cell receptor beta chains came from one sample sequenced in a study of blood T cells in healthy people across ages. It was with a sample-barcoded 5' primer and a J-beta primer mix that a second PCR of roughly 7 to 12 cycles was run. TCRdb called the 5' RACE reads again in MiXCR, with one record for every CDR3 protein. The sample consists of about 970,000 distinct CDR3 sequences, roughly 50% of them appearing once. Input material: blood. The receptor set was obtained from a woman aged 55 to 70 in good health.

V usage is TRBV20-1 and J usage is TRBJ2-1, with 13 bases that match TRBD2. The germline V gene encodes CDR1 DFQATT and CDR2 SNEGSKA (reference sequence). Germline trimming cut 4 bases from V and 0 bases from J; bases unmatched to any gene: 12. This CDR3 spans 19 amino acids. The DNA of the CDR3 is TGCAGTGCTACCAGGCGGACTAGCGGGAGAGGGGACTCCTACAATGAGCAGTTCTTC. The encoded protein is CSATRRTSGRGDSYNEQFF.

This chain links TRBV6-6 with TRBJ1-1; tentatively, D is TRBD1 (6 bases). Trimming took 7 bases from V and 2 from J, leaving 17 bases between them. The CDR3 is 15 amino acids. Germline-derived CDR1 and CDR2 are MNHNY and SVGAGI (reference sequence). The CDR3 DNA is TGTGCCAGCACCCTAGCCGGGACAACTAACACTGAAGCTTTCTTT. Translated: CASTLAGTTNTEAFF.

This clonotype turned up a few times. The chain has TRBV18 and TRBJ2-1; tentatively, D is TRBD2 (5 bases). The CDR3 is made up of 16 amino acids. The ends were cut back, 2 bases at V and 7 bases at J, with 18 bases in the middle. Per the germline V gene, CDR1 is KGHSH and CDR2 is LQKENI. The CDR3 coding sequence is TGTGCCAGCTCACCATCCGGAGGCCCGTTCTCTAATGAGCAGTTCTTC. As protein: CASSPSGGPFSNEQFF.

The rearrangement joins TRBV20-1 to TRBJ2-7; 10 bases map to TRBD2. Looked up from germline, CDR1 is DFQATT and CDR2 is SNEGSKA (reference sequence). This CDR3 spans 12 amino acids. The CDR3 protein is CSSAGGRYEQYF. Here the CDR3 DNA reads TGCAGCTCAGCGGGAGGGCGATACGAGCAGTACTTC.